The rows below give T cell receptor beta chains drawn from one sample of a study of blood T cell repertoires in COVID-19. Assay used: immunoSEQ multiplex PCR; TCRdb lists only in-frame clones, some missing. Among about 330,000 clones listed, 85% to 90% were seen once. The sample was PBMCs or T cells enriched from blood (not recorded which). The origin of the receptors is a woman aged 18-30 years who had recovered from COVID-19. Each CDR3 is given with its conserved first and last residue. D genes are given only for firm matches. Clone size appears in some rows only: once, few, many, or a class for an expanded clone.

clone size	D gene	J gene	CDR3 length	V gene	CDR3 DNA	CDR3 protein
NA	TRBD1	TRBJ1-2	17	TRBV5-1	TGCGCCAGCAGCTTCCAACCGACGGGACAGGGGACAGATGGCTACACCTTC	CASSFQPTGQGTDGYTF
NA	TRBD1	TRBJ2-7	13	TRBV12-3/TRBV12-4	TGTGCCAGCAGTCGGGACAGGGGGCAGCGGCAGTACTTC	CASSRDRGQRQYF
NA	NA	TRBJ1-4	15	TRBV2	TGTGCCAGCAGCGCCCGGACAGCAACTAATGAAAAACTGTTTTTT	CASSARTATNEKLFF
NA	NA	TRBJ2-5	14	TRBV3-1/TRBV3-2	TGTGCCAGCAGCCCGTCCTCCTTGGACTGGACCCAGTACTTC	CASSPSSLDWTQYF
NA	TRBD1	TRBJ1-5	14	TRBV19	TGTGCCAGTAGTGGGGACAGACTAGGCCAGCCCCAGCATTTT	CASSGDRLGQPQHF
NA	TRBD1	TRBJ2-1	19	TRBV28	TGTGCCAGCAGGGATCCGGGACAGGGGATCGTAGTTCGTATCAATGAGCAGTTCTTC	CASRDPGQGIVVRINEQFF
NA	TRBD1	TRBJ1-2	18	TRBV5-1	TGCGCCAGCAGCTTGCCTGGACAGGGGGCGACAACTAACTATGGCTACACCTTC	CASSLPGQGATTNYGYTF
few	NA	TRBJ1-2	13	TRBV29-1	TGCAGCGTTAGGACAGAGCAGAACTATGGCTACACCTTC	CSVRTEQNYGYTF
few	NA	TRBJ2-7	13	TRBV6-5	TGTGCCAGCAGTTACTCCTACAGGGACGAGCAGTACTTC	CASSYSYRDEQYF
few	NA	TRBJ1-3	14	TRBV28	TGTGCCAGCAGCTACAGTAGCTCTGGAAACACCATATATTTT	CASSYSSSGNTIYF
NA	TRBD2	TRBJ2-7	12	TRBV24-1	TGTGCCACGGGGGGGTCCTCCTACGAGCAGTACTTC	CATGGSSYEQYF
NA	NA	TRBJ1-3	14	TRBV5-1	TGCGCCAGCAGCTTGGACGGAGCTGGAAACACCATATATTTT	CASSLDGAGNTIYF
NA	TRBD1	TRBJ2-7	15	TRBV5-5	TGTGCCAGCAGCCGTGGGACAGTACCCTCCTACGAGCAGTACTTC	CASSRGTVPSYEQYF
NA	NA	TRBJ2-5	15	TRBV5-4	TGTGCCAGCAGCCCAGCTAGGGGTTGGGGCGAGACCCAGTACTTC	CASSPARGWGETQYF
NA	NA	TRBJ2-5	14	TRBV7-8	TGTGCCAGCAGCCAATTTACGGGACAAGAGACCCAGTACTTC	CASSQFTGQETQYF
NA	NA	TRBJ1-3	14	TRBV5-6	TGTGCCAGCAGCTCCTGGGCCGTTTTAAACACCATATATTTT	CASSSWAVLNTIYF
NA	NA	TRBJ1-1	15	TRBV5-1	TGCGCCAGCAGCTTGGGGGCAGGGTTGAACACTGAAGCTTTCTTT	CASSLGAGLNTEAFF
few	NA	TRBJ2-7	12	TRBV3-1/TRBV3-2	TGTGCCAGCAGCCGCCCCGGGGGCGAGCAGTACTTC	CASSRPGGEQYF